This T cell receptor (beta chain) was documented in a study of blood T cell repertoires in COVID-19. As for the study in general: Collection of acute and convalescent COVID-19 samples took place in the United States, Italy and Spain. T cells, B-cell-depleted T cells, or PBMCs provided the cDNA or gDNA that served as material.

The V gene's germline CDR1 is SGHTA and CDR2 FQGNSA. CDR3 length: 14 amino acids. V shed 4 bases, J shed 5 bases, and the junction held 6 bases outside the gene matches. Original data processing: Cell counts per sample came from amplifying reference gene primers. The method was immunoSEQ multiplex PCR; TCRdb's version includes in-frame clones alone and lacks a portion of them. From that table come the V and J calls and clone size; the DNA was used to work out D and trimming. Here the sample spans 200,000 to 300,000 clones, 84% being singletons. In its sample, this clone was seen once. The source of this sequence is a man between 50 and 59 years old with acute or convalescent COVID-19. Sequencing input: peripheral blood. The rearrangement joins TRBV7-2 to TRBJ1-2, with 8 bases identical to TRBD1. CDR3 sequence: CASSSRTGTYGYTF. The CDR3 bases are TGTGCCAGCAGCTCACGGACAGGGACTTATGGCTACACCTTC. The entire variable domain, with the rest obtained from reference TRBV7-2 and TRBJ1-2, is as follows: GAGVSQSPSNKVTEKGKDVELRCDPISGHTALYWYRQSLGQGLEFLIYFQGNSAPDKSGLPSDRFSAERTGGSVSTLTIQRTQQEDSAVYLCASSSRTGTYGYTFGSGTRLTVV.